This T cell receptor beta chain was profiled in a study of tumor and adjacent non-tumor tissue in lung cancer (dated by TCRdb to 2017 to 2018). Regarding the study in general: Of the cohort, 11 to 12 patients had adenocarcinoma, 2 had squamous cell carcinoma and 1 had small cell lung cancer. TCRbeta CDR3 sequencing was performed on thirty paired specimens, with one tumor sample and one normal lung sample collected per patient. The study compared bulk TCRbeta repertoires between lung tumor tissue and matched distant non-tumor lung tissue from 15 lung cancer patients. Among the 15 or so patients, ages ranged from roughly 31 to 85 years, 10 were men and 5 were women, and disease was TNM stage I to III. A total of some 130,000,000 productive TCRbeta reads were generated by sequencing, corresponding to an average of roughly 4 million reads per sample. General findings and caveats noted by the study authors: A significantly larger cumulative share of the repertoire was made up by the top 100 clones in normal lung than in tumor tissue. Because peripheral blood was not sequenced, blood TCRbeta repertoires in the lung cancer patients of the study were not examined. The sequencing platform is not named in the methods, and unique molecular identifiers are not mentioned. With only 15 patients in the cohort, the authors noted that larger samples and more detailed clinical data are needed. TCR diversity was significantly higher in younger patients, and greater tumor TCR diversity was associated with shorter overall survival and shorter disease-free survival. Tumor tissue showed significantly higher TCR diversity (inverse Simpson) than normal lung tissue, at 431.37 vs 166.20 (P = 0.0075, Mann-Whitney U test).

The library came from multiplex PCR. Sequencing relied on an Illumina HiSeq 2500. Following protocols modified from ARM-PCR, the researchers constructed TCRbeta libraries through three rounds of nested PCR with primers (Table S4). Before sequencing, PCR products of 200-500 bp were cut from the gel and purified using the QIAquick gel extraction kit. In the paper's pipeline: Trimmomatic was used to clean the reads, FLASH was used to merge the reads into complete CDR3 sequences, and MiTCR was used to assign the reads to V(D)J germline segments. Clonal diversity was computed as the inverse Simpson's index with VDJtools. In-frame sequences without a premature stop codon were defined as productive reads. Using fastp trimming at Q25 and MiXCR clonotype assembly, TCRdb reanalyzed the public sequencing data and kept in-frame beta chains. Every distinct CDR3 protein forms one entry, paired with its most common genes and DNA. The V and J calls were not made by the authors but by TCRdb's processing. The sample yields some 100,000 distinct CDR3 sequences; under 65% were counted once. Jointly, the top ten make up around 20% of the sample.

With regard to this clonotype: What this receptor recognizes is not known. Base quality data are lacking; no much larger clone is found one base away.

RNA was isolated from bulk, unsorted tissue, and RNA quality was assessed with a NanoDrop ND-1000 and an Agilent 2100. Normal lung samples were distant non-tumor tissue taken more than 3 cm from the tumor edge. The donors were newly diagnosed lung cancer patients admitted for thoracic surgery in China from August to November 2014 who had not received prior chemotherapy. Patients with previous radiotherapy or chemotherapy, or with another concurrent cancer, were excluded from the study. Pieces of surgical tissue measuring about 1-2.2 cm3 were kept in RNAlater solution and stored at -80 degrees C until use. The CDR3 measures 18 amino acids from cysteine to phenylalanine. The kept DNA is CDR3 alone, 54 bases in frame from the first base. The germline V gene specifies SGHRS as CDR1 and YFSETQ as CDR2. V loses 4 bases of germline sequence and J loses 4 bases, and the interval between the two ends is 23 bases.

The origin of this receptor is a man aged 60 to 69 with non-small cell lung cancer. The sample comprised distant non-tumor lung tissue. Recombination connected TRBV5-1 to TRBJ2-2; TRBD2 is perhaps the D gene, given 5 matching bases. This receptor carries the CDR3 CASSLRTRGRLTTGELFF. The nucleotides read TGCGCCAGCAGCCTCAGGACCAGAGGTAGACTAACCACCGGGGAGCTGTTTTTT.